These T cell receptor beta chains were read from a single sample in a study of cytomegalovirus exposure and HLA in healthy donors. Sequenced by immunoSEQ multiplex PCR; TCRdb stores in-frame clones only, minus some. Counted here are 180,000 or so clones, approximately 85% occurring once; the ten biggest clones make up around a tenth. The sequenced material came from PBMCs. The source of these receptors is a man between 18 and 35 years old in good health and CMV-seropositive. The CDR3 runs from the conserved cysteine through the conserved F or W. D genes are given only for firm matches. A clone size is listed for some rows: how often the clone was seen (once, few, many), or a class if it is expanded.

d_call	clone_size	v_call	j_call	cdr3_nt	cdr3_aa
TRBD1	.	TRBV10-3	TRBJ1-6	TGTGCCACACACCTCGGGACAGCTCTCGTCGGTTCACCCCTCCACTTT	CATHLGTALVGSPLHF
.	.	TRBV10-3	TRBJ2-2	TGTGCCATCAGTGAGTCGACTTTCTCCGGGGGGCCATCCGGGGAGCTGTTTTTT	CAISESTFSGGPSGELFF
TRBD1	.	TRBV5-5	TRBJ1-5	TGTGCCAGCAGGGCGGACACAGGGGATAGTCAGCCCCAGCATTTT	CASRADTGDSQPQHF
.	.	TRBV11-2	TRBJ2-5	TGTGCCAGCAGCAGCTCAGAGGAAGAGACCCAGTACTTC	CASSSSEEETQYF
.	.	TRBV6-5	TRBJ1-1	TGTGCCAGCACCAAAGGGGTTGAAGCTTTCTTT	CASTKGVEAFF
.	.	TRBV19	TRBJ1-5	TGTGCCAGTAGTATGCGGGGTGGCTGGCAGCCCCAGCATTTT	CASSMRGGWQPQHF
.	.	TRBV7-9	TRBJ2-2	TGTGCCAGCAGCTTAGTAACAGATTCGAGCGGGGAGCTGTTTTTT	CASSLVTDSSGELFF
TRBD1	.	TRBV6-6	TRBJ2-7	TGTGCCAGCAGTGCCACAGGGGTGCAGTACTTC	CASSATGVQYF
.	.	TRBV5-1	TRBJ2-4	TGCGCCAGCAGCTTGGTGGGGCGACTAGCCAAAAACATTCAGTACTTC	CASSLVGRLAKNIQYF
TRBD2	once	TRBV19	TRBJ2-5	TGTGCCAGTATAGGACTAGCAGAAGAGACCCAGTACTTC	CASIGLAEETQYF
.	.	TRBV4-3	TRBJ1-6	TGCGCCAGCAGCCAAGAGGTCACAGGGTACTCACCCCTCCACTTT	CASSQEVTGYSPLHF
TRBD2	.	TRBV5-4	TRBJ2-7	TGTGCCAGCAGCTTGGGTCCGGGGGGAAACTACGAGCAGTACTTC	CASSLGPGGNYEQYF
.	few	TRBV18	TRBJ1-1	TGTGCCAGCTCACCATCAGGGACAACGAACACTGAAGCTTTCTTT	CASSPSGTTNTEAFF
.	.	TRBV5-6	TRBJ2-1	TGTGCCAGCAGCCCCCCCATTGGGGACTCCTTCTCCAATGAGCAGTTCTTC	CASSPPIGDSFSNEQFF
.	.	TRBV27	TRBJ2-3	TGTGCCAGCGTCGCGGCAGATACGCAGTATTTT	CASVAADTQYF
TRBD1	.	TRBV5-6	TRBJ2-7	TGTGCCAGCAGCTTGGGCACAGGGGGTTTGAGGGAGCAGTACTTC	CASSLGTGGLREQYF
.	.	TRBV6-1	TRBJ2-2	TGTGCCAGCAGTGCTAGGCAGGGGGGCACCGGGGAGCTGTTTTTT	CASSARQGGTGELFF
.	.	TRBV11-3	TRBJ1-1	TGTGCCAGCAGCTTAATCATGAACACTGAAGCTTTCTTT	CASSLIMNTEAFF
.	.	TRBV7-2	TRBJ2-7	TGTGCCAGCAGCTTAGTAGAGGACTACGAGCAGTACTTC	CASSLVEDYEQYF
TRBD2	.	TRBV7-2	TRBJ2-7	TGTGCCAGCAGCTTCGGAGCGGGGGTCTCCTACGAGCAGTACTTC	CASSFGAGVSYEQYF
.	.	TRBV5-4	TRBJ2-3	TGTGCCAGCAGCTGGGGGGGCCCGCCCACAGATACGCAGTATTTT	CASSWGGPPTDTQYF
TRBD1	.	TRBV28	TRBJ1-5	TGTGCCAGCAGTCTCGGACAGGGGCGGCATCAGCCCCAGCATTTT	CASSLGQGRHQPQHF
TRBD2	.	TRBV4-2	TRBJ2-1	TGTGCCAGCAGCCAAGGGGATAGCGGGGGATACAATGAGCAGTTCTTC	CASSQGDSGGYNEQFF
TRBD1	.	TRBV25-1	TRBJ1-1	TGTGCCAGCAGCGGGGACAGAACATACACTGAAGCTTTCTTT	CASSGDRTYTEAFF
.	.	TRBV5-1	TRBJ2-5	TGCGCCAGCAGCTCTCAGGGGTCCCAAGAGACCCAGTACTTC	CASSSQGSQETQYF
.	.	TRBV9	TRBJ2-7	TGTGCCAGCAGCGTAGGAAACTTACCCTACGAGCAGTACTTC	CASSVGNLPYEQYF
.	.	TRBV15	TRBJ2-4	TGTGCCACCAACCCACGTGGGGGGGGCTTCCCTTTCTTAGCCAAAAACATTCAGTACTTC	CATNPRGGGFPFLAKNIQYF
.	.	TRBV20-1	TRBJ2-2	TGCAGTGCCCCCTATACCGGGGAGCTGTTTTTT	CSAPYTGELFF
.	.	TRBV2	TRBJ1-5	TGTGCCAGCAGTGTGGGGGGGCCCGGCAATCAGCCCCAGCATTTT	CASSVGGPGNQPQHF
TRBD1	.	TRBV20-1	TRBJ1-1	TGCAGTGCTGGATGGGACAGGGAAGCTTTCTTT	CSAGWDREAFF
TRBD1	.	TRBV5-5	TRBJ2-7	TGTGCCAGCAGCTTCTTTGGACAGGGGGCCTACGAGCAGTACTTC	CASSFFGQGAYEQYF
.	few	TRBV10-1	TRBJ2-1	TGCGCCAGCAGTGAGGCCCACAGATTCTCCTACAATGAGCAGTTCTTC	CASSEAHRFSYNEQFF
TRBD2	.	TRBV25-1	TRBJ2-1	TGTGCCAGCAGTGTAGCGGGGGACTACAATGAGCAGTTCTTC	CASSVAGDYNEQFF
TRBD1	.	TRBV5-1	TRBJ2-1	TGCGCCAGCAGCTTTAGACAGGGGAGGTACAATGAGCAGTTCTTC	CASSFRQGRYNEQFF
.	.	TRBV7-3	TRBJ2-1	TGTGCCAGCAGCTTAAGTAGGGGCCCCTACAATGAGCAGTTCTTC	CASSLSRGPYNEQFF
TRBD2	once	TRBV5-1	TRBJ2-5	TGCGCCAGCAGCTTAGGACTAGCGGGGAGGGGAGAGACCCAGTACTTC	CASSLGLAGRGETQYF
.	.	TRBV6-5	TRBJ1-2	TGTGCCAGCAGTGAGAATGGGGGGGCGCGGGGCTACACCTTC	CASSENGGARGYTF
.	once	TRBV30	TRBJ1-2	TGTGCCTGGAGCATCAGGGTGGCCACCCTTACCTTC	CAWSIRVATLTF
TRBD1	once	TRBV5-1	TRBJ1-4	TGCGCCAGCAGCTTGGGGGGACAGGCGATGGATGAAAAACTGTTTTTT	CASSLGGQAMDEKLFF
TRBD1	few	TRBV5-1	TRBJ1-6	TGCGCCAGCAGCCCAGGACAGGGCTCCTATAATTCACCCCTCCACTTT	CASSPGQGSYNSPLHF
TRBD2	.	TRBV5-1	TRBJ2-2	TGCGCCAGCAGCTTGTGGGAGGGTGGCACCGGGGAGCTGTTTTTT	CASSLWEGGTGELFF
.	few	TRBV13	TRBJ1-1	TGTGCCAGCAGGTCCGGGGGGTCTACTGAAGCTTTCTTT	CASRSGGSTEAFF
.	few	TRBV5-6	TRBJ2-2	TGTGCCAGCAGCTTAGGGCCGGGACTTAGGGCCGGGGAGCTGTTTTTT	CASSLGPGLRAGELFF
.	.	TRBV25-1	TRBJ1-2	TGTGCCAGCAGGGGAGTGGTGGCCCGGGGGGGCTACACCTTC	CASRGVVARGGYTF
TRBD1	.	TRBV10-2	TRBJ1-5	TGCGCCAGCCGACAGGGGGCGAGCAATCAGCCCCAGCATTTT	CASRQGASNQPQHF
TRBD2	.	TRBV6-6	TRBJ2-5	TGTGCCAGCAGAAGGGGACTAGCGGGACAAGAGACCCAGTACTTC	CASRRGLAGQETQYF
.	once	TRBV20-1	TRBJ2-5	TGCAGTGCTAGTCAGGGGGAGACCCAGTACTTC	CSASQGETQYF
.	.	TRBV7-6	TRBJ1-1	TGTGCCAGCAGCTTAGGAGGCAGTGGTGAAGCTTTCTTT	CASSLGGSGEAFF
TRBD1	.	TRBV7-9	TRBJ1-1	TGTGCCAGCAGCTTAGGTACAGGGGGGATGAACACTGAAGCTTTCTTT	CASSLGTGGMNTEAFF
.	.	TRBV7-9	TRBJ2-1	TGTGCCAGCTCGGTTATCAAAAATGAGCAGTTCTTC	CASSVIKNEQFF
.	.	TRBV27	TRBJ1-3	TGTGCCAGCAGTTTATCGCCAGGGACTGGAAACACCATATATTTT	CASSLSPGTGNTIYF
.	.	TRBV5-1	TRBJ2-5	TGCGCCAGCAGCCCTGAACAGGGATGGGAACAAGAGACCCAGTACTTC	CASSPEQGWEQETQYF